What follows are 10 T cell receptor beta chains derived from one specimen sequenced in a study of regulatory T cells in long-lasting Graves disease. Both iRepertoire HTBI primers and Arm-PCR of CDR3 regions were used to build the TCR beta libraries. One entry per CDR3 protein results from TCRdb running MiXCR on the multiplex PCR reads. The sample includes a few hundred thousand distinct CDR3 sequences, 23% of them seen just once. Time point meaning: persistent/refractory GD, antithyroid drugs over 5 years with positive TRAb. With RNA extracted from PBMCs as input, the TCR library was made. Sequences were derived from peripheral blood mononuclear cells (PBMCs), sampled when the disease was refractory, from a patient treated with antithyroid drugs. Every receptor here comes from a female donor with Graves disease.

This clonotype occurred many times. The chain couples TRBV13 to TRBJ2-7; 13 positions match TRBD2. The CDR3 is made up of 17 amino acids. CDR1 PRHDT and CDR2 FYEKMQ come from the germline V gene (reference sequence). Germline trimming cut 5 bases from V and 2 bases from J; bases unmatched to any gene: 9. The CDR3 nucleotides read TGTGCCAGCAGCGCACGGTTGACTAGCGGGGGGACCTACGAGCAGTACTTC. It is translated as CASSARLTSGGTYEQYF.

Note on this clonotype: A much larger clonotype is one base distant, so this may be a read error. The V call is TRBV2, the J call TRBJ2-2, with a weak D call TRBD2 (6 bases). In germline, CDR1 is SNHLY, CDR2 FYNNEI. The CDR3 length is 13 residues. V lost 6 bases to trimming and J lost 10 bases, with 15 bases between them. The CDR3 loop is CASRGGPGEELFF. The CDR3 DNA reads TGTGCCAGCAGAGGAGGGCCGGGCGAGGAGCTGTTTTTT.

This clonotype was counted a few times. The chain employs TRBV20-1 and TRBJ2-5; TRBD2 matches 13 bases. The ends lost 5 bases at V and 5 bases at J; junction bases unmatched: 17. Germline V lookup: CDR1 DFQATT, CDR2 SNEGSKA (reference sequence). This CDR3 is 18 amino acids long. CDR3 sequence (DNA): TGCAGTGCTCAAGCTTTAAGACTAGCGGGAGGCCCGGGGGAGACCCAGTACTTC. Protein product: CSAQALRLAGGPGETQYF.

This clonotype was seen repeatedly, ten times or more. The chain is built from TRBV2 and TRBJ1-2; D is possibly TRBD1 (6 bases). The CDR3 loop spans 13 amino acids. Germline CDR1 and CDR2: SNHLY and FYNNEI. V dropped 6 bases and J dropped 7 bases, with 15 bases sitting between them. In DNA, the CDR3 is TGTGCCAGCAGATTAACCACAGGGTTTGGCTACACCTTC. As protein: CASRLTTGFGYTF.

This clonotype was detected a few times. This chain links TRBV11-2 with TRBJ2-7; D is unclear. The CDR3 length is 12 residues. V shed 4 bases and J shed 5 bases, with 9 bases lying between them. Germline V gives CDR1 SGHAT, CDR2 FQNNGV. The CDR3 bases are TGTGCCAGCAGCTCCTCCGGCCACGAGCAGTACTTC. This sequence encodes CASSSSGHEQYF.

At least ten counts were recorded for this clonotype. The chain links TRBV12-3 or TRBV12-4 to TRBJ1-5, with TRBD1 matching 8 bases. This CDR3 has 15 amino acids. The V gene end was trimmed by 7 bases and the J gene end by 5 bases; junction bases not matched to a gene: 10. CDR3 residues: CASKSGTGTHQPQHF. As DNA, the CDR3 is TGTGCCAGCAAATCCGGGACAGGTACACATCAGCCCCAGCATTTT.

This clonotype was found a few times. V usage is TRBV20-1 and J usage is TRBJ1-1, with TRBD1 identical over 7 bases. This CDR3 spans 15 amino acids. With 2 bases clipped from V and 0 bases from J, the junction kept 6 bases outside the gene matches. The germline gives CDR1 DFQATT, CDR2 SNEGSKA (reference sequence). The CDR3 sequence is CSARYRQGLNTEAFF. Here the CDR3 DNA reads TGCAGTGCTAGATATCGACAGGGTTTGAACACTGAAGCTTTCTTT.

Note on this clonotype: A read error is possible here, since a much larger clone lies one base away. This rearrangement joins TRBV28 to TRBJ2-7; D perhaps matches TRBD1 (6 bases). The CDR3 has 14 amino acids. Trimming took 6 bases from V and 9 from J, leaving 21 bases between them. Germline V gives CDR1 MDHEN, CDR2 SYDVKM. Here the CDR3 reads CASSPLDSPCGQYF. The CDR3 DNA sequence: TGTGCCAGCAGCCCGCTGGACAGCCCCTGCGGGCAGTACTTC.

This clonotype was detected only a few times. The rearrangement links TRBV20-1 to TRBJ2-5, with 8 bases lining up with TRBD1. Losses at the gene ends were 5 bases for V and 4 bases for J; bases not matched to a gene: 3. Per the germline V gene, CDR1 is DFQATT and CDR2 is SNEGSKA (reference sequence). The CDR3 spans 12 residues. The CDR3 loop reads CSAQTGVETQYF. For the CDR3, the DNA is TGCAGTGCTCAGACAGGGGTAGAGACCCAGTACTTC.

This clonotype was observed many times. The V call is TRBV28, the J call TRBJ2-7; 13 positions match TRBD2. The CDR3 runs 15 residues. Germline V gene data show CDR1 as MDHEN and CDR2 as SYDVKM. V dropped 7 bases and J dropped 1; count of bases not matched to a gene: 4. CDR3 in DNA: TGTGCCAGCACTAGGACTAGCGGGAGTTCCTACGAGCAGTACTTC. Translating it yields CASTRTSGSSYEQYF.